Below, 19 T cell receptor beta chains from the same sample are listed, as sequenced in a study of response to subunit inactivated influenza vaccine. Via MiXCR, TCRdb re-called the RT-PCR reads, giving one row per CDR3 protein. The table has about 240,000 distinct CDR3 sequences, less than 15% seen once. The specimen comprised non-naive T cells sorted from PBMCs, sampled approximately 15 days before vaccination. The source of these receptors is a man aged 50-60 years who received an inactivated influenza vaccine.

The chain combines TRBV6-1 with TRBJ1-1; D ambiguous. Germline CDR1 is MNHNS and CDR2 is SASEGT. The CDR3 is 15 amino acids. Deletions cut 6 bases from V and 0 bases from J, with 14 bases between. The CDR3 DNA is TGTGCCAGCAGACCGCGCACGATTATGAACACTGAAGCTTTCTTT. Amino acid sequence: CASRPRTIMNTEAFF.

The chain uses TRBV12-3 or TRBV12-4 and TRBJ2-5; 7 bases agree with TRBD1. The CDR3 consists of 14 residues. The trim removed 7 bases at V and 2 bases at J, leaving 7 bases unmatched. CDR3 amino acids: CASTLTGPQETQYF. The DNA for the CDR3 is TGTGCCAGCACGTTGACAGGGCCACAAGAGACCCAGTACTTC.

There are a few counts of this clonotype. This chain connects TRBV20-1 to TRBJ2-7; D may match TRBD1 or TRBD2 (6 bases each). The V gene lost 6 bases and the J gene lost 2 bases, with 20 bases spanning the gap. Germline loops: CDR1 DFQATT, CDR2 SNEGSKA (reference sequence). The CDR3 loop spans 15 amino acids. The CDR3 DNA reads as TGCAGTGCCACGCGAGGAGGGGGGAGCACCTACGAGCAGTACTTC. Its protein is CSATRGGGSTYEQYF.

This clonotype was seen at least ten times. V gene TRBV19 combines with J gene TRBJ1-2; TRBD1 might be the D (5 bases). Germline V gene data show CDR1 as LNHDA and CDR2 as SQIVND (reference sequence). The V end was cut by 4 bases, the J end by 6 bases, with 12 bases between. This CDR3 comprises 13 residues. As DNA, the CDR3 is TGTGCCAGTAGTAGCCCGGGGGAGGATGGCTACACCTTC. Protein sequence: CASSSPGEDGYTF. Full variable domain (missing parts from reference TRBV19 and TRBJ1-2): DGGITQSPKYLFRKEGQNVTLSCEQNLNHDAMYWYRQDPGQGLRLIYYSQIVNDFQKGDIAEGYSVSREKKESFPLTVTSAQKNPTAFYLCASSSPGEDGYTFGSGTRLTVV.

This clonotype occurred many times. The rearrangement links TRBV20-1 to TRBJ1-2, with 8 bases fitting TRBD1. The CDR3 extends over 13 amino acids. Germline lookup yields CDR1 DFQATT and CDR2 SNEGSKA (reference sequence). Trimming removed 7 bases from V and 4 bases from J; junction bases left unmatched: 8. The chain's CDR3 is CSGETGAAYGYTF. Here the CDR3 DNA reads TGCAGTGGAGAGACAGGGGCGGCCTATGGCTACACCTTC.

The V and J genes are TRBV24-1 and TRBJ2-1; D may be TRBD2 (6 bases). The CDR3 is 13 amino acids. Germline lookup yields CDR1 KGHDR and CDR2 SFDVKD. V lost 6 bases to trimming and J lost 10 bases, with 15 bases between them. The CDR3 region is CATSSRIRGEQFF. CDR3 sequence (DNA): TGTGCCACCAGTAGCCGGATCCGGGGGGAGCAGTTCTTC.

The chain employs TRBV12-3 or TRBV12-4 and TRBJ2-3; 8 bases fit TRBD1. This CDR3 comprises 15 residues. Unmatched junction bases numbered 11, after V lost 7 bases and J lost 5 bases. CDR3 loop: CASKQQGVAIDTQYF. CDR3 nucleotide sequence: TGTGCCAGCAAACAACAGGGGGTAGCTATAGATACGCAGTATTTT.

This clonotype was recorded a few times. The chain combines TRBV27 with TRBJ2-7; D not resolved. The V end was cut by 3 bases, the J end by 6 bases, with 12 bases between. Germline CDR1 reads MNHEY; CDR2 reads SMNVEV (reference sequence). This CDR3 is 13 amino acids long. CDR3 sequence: CASSFSVGREQYF. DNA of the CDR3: TGTGCCAGCAGTTTTTCCGTCGGACGCGAGCAGTACTTC.

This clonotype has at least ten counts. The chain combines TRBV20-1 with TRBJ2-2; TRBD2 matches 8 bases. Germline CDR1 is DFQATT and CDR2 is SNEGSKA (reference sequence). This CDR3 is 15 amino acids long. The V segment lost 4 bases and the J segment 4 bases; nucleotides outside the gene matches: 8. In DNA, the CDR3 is TGCAGTGCTAAGTCTCCGCGGGGGGTCACCGGGGAGCTGTTTTTT. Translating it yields CSAKSPRGVTGELFF.

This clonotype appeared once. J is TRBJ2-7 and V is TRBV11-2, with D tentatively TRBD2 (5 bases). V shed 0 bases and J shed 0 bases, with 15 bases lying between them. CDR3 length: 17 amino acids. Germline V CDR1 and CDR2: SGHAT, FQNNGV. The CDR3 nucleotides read TGTGCCAGCAGCTTAGACGCGGAGGCAGTGAGCTCCTACGAGCAGTACTTC. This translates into CASSLDAEAVSSYEQYF.

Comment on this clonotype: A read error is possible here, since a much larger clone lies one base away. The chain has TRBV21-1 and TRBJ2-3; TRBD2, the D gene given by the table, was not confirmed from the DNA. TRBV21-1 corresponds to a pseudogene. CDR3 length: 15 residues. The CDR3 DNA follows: TGTGCCAGCAGGGGACTAGCGGGAAGCCCAGAGACGCAGTATTTT. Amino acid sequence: CASRGLAGSPETQYF.

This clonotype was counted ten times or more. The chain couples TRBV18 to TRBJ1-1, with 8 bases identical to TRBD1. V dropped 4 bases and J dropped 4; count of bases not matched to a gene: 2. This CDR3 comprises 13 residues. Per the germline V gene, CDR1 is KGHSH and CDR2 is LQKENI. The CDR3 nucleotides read TGTGCCAGCTCACTAGACAGGGGCACTGAAGCTTTCTTT. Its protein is CASSLDRGTEAFF.

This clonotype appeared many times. For the CDR3, the DNA is TGTGCCAGCAGCCAACCTCGTTCGATCCCGGGGGACGCATACTACAATGAGCAGTTCTTC. Amino acid sequence: CASSQPRSIPGDAYYNEQFF. The V gene is TRBV3-1, the J gene TRBJ2-1, with a tentative D call TRBD2 (6 bases). The germline V gene has CDR1 LGHDT and CDR2 YNNKEL (reference sequence). The ends were cut back, 2 bases at V and 3 bases at J, with 26 bases in the middle. The length of the CDR3 is 20 residues.

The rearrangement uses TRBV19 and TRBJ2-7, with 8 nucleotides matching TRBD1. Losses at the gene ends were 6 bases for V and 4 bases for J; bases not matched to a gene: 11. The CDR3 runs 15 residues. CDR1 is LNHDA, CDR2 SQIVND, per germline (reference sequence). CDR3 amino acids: CASSGRGLAGYEQYF. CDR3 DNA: TGTGCCAGTAGCGGCAGGGGGCTCGCGGGATACGAGCAGTACTTC. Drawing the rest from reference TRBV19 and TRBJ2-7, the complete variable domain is DGGITQSPKYLFRKEGQNVTLSCEQNLNHDAMYWYRQDPGQGLRLIYYSQIVNDFQKGDIAEGYSVSREKKESFPLTVTSAQKNPTAFYLCASSGRGLAGYEQYFGPGTRLTVT.

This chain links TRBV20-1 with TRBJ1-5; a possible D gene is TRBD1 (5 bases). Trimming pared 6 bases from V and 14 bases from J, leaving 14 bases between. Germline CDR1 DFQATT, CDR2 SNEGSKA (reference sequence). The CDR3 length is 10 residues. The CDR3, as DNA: TGCAGTGCCGACCGGGACGGGAAGCATTTT. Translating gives CSADRDGKHF.

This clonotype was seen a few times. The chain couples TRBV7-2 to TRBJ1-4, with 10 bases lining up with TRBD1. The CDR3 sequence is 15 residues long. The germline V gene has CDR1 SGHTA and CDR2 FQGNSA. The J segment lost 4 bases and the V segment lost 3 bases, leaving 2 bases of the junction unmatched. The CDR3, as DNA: TGTGCCAGCAGCTTCGACAGGGGGCTTAATGAAAAACTGTTTTTT. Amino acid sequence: CASSFDRGLNEKLFF.

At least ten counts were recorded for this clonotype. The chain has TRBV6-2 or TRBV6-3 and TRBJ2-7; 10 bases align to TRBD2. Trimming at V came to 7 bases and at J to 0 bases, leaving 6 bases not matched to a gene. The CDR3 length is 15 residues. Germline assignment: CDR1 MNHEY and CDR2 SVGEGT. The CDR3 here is CASTTSGAFSYEQYF. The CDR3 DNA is TGTGCCAGCACCACTAGCGGGGCCTTCTCCTACGAGCAGTACTTC.

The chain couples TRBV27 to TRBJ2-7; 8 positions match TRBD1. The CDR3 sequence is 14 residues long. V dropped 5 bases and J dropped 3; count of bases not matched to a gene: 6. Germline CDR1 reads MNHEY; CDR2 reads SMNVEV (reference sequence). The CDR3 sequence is CASSADRGFYEQYF. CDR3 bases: TGTGCCAGCAGTGCAGACAGGGGCTTCTACGAGCAGTACTTC.

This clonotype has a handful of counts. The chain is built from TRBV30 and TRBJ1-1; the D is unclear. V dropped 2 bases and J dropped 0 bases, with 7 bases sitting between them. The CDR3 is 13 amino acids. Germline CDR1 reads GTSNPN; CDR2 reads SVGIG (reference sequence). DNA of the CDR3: TGTGCCTGGAGTCCGGTCCTGAACACTGAAGCTTTCTTT. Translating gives CAWSPVLNTEAFF. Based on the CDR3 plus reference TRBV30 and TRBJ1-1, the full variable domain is SQTIHQWPATLVQPVGSPLSLECTVEGTSNPNLYWYRQAAGRGLQLLFYSVGIGQISSEVPQNLSASRPQDRQFILSSKKLLLSDSGFYLCAWSPVLNTEAFFGQGTRLTVV.